These 29 T cell receptor beta chains came from one sample sequenced in a study of blood T cell repertoires in COVID-19 (dated by TCRdb to between 2020 and 2021). Receptor amplification or capture employed the immunoSEQ multiplex PCR assay. TCRdb took this table from immuneACCESS and kept in-frame rearrangements with V and J called. Such tables lack part of the clones; where checked against another copy, unresolved V genes explain under half of the gap, and the rest is unexplained. Recorded for this sample are fewer than 400,000 clones; approximately 90% of them occurred a single time. Jointly, the top ten make up just under 9% of the sample. Sequencing was carried out using PBMCs or T cells enriched from blood (not recorded which). These receptors were collected from a woman aged 18-29 years who had recovered from COVID-19.

This clone was seen only once. The genes are TRBV7-3 and TRBJ2-1, with 11 bases that match TRBD2. V shed 1 base and J 4 bases; nucleotides not matched to a gene: 9. The CDR3 sequence is 18 residues long. The germline CDR1 and CDR2 sequences are SGHTA and FQGTGA. The CDR3 nucleotides are TGTGCCAGCAGCTTAAAACCTCCCCGACTAGCGGGATACAATGAGCAGTTCTTC. This encodes CASSLKPPRLAGYNEQFF.

Only a few counts were recorded for this clone. The chain recombines TRBV2 with TRBJ1-3, with D unresolved. V dropped 2 bases and J dropped 0 bases, with 5 bases sitting between them. Per the germline V gene, CDR1 is SNHLY and CDR2 is FYNNEI. The CDR3 totals 14 residues. The CDR3 here is CASSELYSGNTIYF. The DNA for the CDR3 is TGTGCCAGCAGTGAATTGTACTCTGGAAACACCATATATTTT.

The chain uses TRBV5-4 and TRBJ2-2; D is possibly TRBD1 (6 bases). This CDR3 contains 18 residues. V was clipped by 1 base and J by 2 bases, with 18 bases between them. The germline gives CDR1 SGHNT, CDR2 YYREEE (reference sequence). DNA of the CDR3: TGTGCCAGCAGCTTGTTGGGCAGGGGATCCCCAAACACCGGGGAGCTGTTTTTT. Translation: CASSLLGRGSPNTGELFF.

The chain recombines TRBV14 with TRBJ2-4, with TRBD1 identical over 7 bases. In germline, CDR1 is SGHDN, CDR2 FVKESK. This CDR3 is built from 22 residues. J lost 2 bases, V lost 0 bases, and 22 bases had no gene match. The CDR3 here is CASSQDLDIDRVIVLTKNIQYF. The CDR3, as DNA: TGTGCCAGCAGCCAAGATCTCGACATCGACAGGGTAATTGTCCTAACCAAAAACATTCAGTACTTC. Looking up the rest from reference TRBV14 and TRBJ2-4 gives the full variable domain: EAGVTQFPSHSVIEKGQTVTLRCDPISGHDNLYWYRRVMGKEIKFLLHFVKESKQDESGMPNNRFLAERTGGTYSTLKVQPAELEDSGVYFCASSQDLDIDRVIVLTKNIQYFGAGTRLSVL.

This clone appeared a few times. The gene calls are TRBV4-2 and TRBJ2-3; 10 bases are shared with TRBD2. The V and J ends lost 0 bases and 3 bases, in that order; junction bases with no gene match: 21. From germline, CDR1 is LGHNA and CDR2 YNFKEQ. The CDR3 totals 22 residues. The CDR3 loop is CASSQDPVNSGELAGRTDTQYF. The CDR3 bases are TGTGCCAGCAGCCAAGATCCGGTTAATTCGGGGGAACTAGCGGGAAGGACAGATACGCAGTATTTT.

The chain has TRBV5-6 and TRBJ2-7; 9 bases fit TRBD1. V lost 3 bases and J lost 7; bases outside the gene matches: 11. This CDR3 has 15 residues. The germline V gene has CDR1 SGHDT and CDR2 YYEEEE. CDR3 bases: TGTGCCAGCAGCTCTGGACAGGGGTTCATAGGGGAGCAGTACTTC. It yields the protein CASSSGQGFIGEQYF. The full variable domain, with the rest looked up from reference TRBV5-6 and TRBJ2-7, is DAGVTQSPTHLIKTRGQQVTLRCSPKSGHDTVSWYQQALGQGPQFIFQYYEEEERQRGNFPDRFSGHQFPNYSSELNVNALLLGDSALYLCASSSGQGFIGEQYFGPGTRLTVT.

The chain uses TRBV19 and TRBJ1-5; a weak D match, TRBD1 (6 bases). The CDR3 sequence is 15 residues long. Germline loops: CDR1 LNHDA, CDR2 SQIVND (reference sequence). V was shortened by 5 bases and J by 2 bases, with 13 bases between the two germline ends. CDR3 residues: CASSVSGVGNQPQHF. In nucleotides, the CDR3 is TGTGCCAGTAGTGTGTCAGGGGTTGGCAATCAGCCCCAGCATTTT. Full variable domain (outside the CDR3, taken from reference TRBV19 and TRBJ1-5): DGGITQSPKYLFRKEGQNVTLSCEQNLNHDAMYWYRQDPGQGLRLIYYSQIVNDFQKGDIAEGYSVSREKKESFPLTVTSAQKNPTAFYLCASSVSGVGNQPQHFGDGTRLSIL.

CDR3 amino acids: CASSLSGGALYNSPLHF. DNA for the CDR3: TGTGCCAGCAGCTTGTCCGGGGGGGCCCTTTATAATTCACCCCTCCACTTT. The rearrangement links TRBV7-8 to TRBJ1-6, with TRBD1 as a possible D gene (6 bases). The V and J ends lost 3 bases and 4 bases respectively, with 16 bases between them. Per the germline V gene, CDR1 is SGHVS and CDR2 is FQNEAQ. This CDR3 contains 17 residues.

V and J are TRBV5-1 and TRBJ1-6; D gene ambiguous. Germline V gives CDR1 SGHRS, CDR2 YFSETQ. The ends were cut back, 0 bases at V and 10 bases at J, with 14 bases in the middle. The CDR3 sequence is 15 residues long. The CDR3 DNA sequence: TGCGCCAGCAGCTTGGATTCCAGTCGGGAGTCACCCCTCCACTTT. Residues: CASSLDSSRESPLHF.

This sequence joins TRBV14 and TRBJ2-7; perhaps TRBD2 as D (5 bases). The CDR3 is made up of 14 amino acids. The V gene lost 4 bases and the J gene lost 4 bases, with 14 bases spanning the gap. The germline CDR1 and CDR2 sequences are SGHDN and FVKESK. The CDR3 is CASSRPGSGYEQYF. CDR3 bases: TGTGCCAGCAGCCGTCCGGGATCCGGATACGAGCAGTACTTC.

This chain joins TRBV15 and TRBJ1-1; 9 bases align to TRBD1. The CDR3 consists of 15 residues. The junction had 7 bases not matched to a gene; V was cut back by 4 bases and J by 4 bases. Germline V gene data show CDR1 as LNHNV and CDR2 as YYDKDF (reference sequence). This CDR3 is CATSTTGGATTEAFF. CDR3 DNA sequence: TGTGCCACCAGCACTACAGGGGGCGCGACCACTGAAGCTTTCTTT.

This chain uses TRBV18 with TRBJ2-7, with D perhaps matching TRBD2 (5 bases). V gave up 3 bases and J gave up 2 bases, with 14 bases separating them. There are 15 residues in the CDR3. Germline lookup yields CDR1 KGHSH and CDR2 LQKENI. CDR3: CASSPEGVVAYEQYF. As DNA, the CDR3 is TGTGCCAGCTCACCTGAGGGTGTAGTCGCCTACGAGCAGTACTTC.

V is TRBV28 and J is TRBJ2-7, with 10 bases fitting TRBD2. The length of the CDR3 is 15 residues. V lost 2 bases and J lost 4; bases outside the gene matches: 5. Germline CDR1 MDHEN, CDR2 SYDVKM. The CDR3 sequence is CASSLGGTSDYEQYF. CDR3 bases: TGTGCCAGCAGTTTAGGAGGGACTAGCGATTACGAGCAGTACTTC.

The chain recombines TRBV4-3 with TRBJ1-6, with 7 positions matching TRBD1. This CDR3 region has 16 residues. In germline, CDR1 is LGHNA, CDR2 YSLEER. J was trimmed by 10 bases and V by 0 bases; bases with no gene match: 9. The DNA of the CDR3 is TGCGCCAGCAGCCAAGATCTGGCCAGGGGGAGGTCACCCCTCCACTTT. Amino acid sequence: CASSQDLARGRSPLHF.

The V gene is TRBV7-8, the J gene TRBJ2-2, with 8 bases aligning to TRBD2. The V gene's germline CDR1 is SGHVS and CDR2 FQNEAQ. CDR3 length: 18 amino acids. V trimming: 5 bases; J trimming: 6 bases; junction bases outside the gene matches: 17. The CDR3 here is CASSLFGRVAGVPGELFF. The CDR3 region has the DNA TGTGCCAGCAGCCTCTTCGGGAGGGTGGCGGGAGTTCCCGGGGAGCTGTTTTTT.

This chain joins TRBV27 and TRBJ1-5; 10 bases match TRBD1. With 6 bases clipped from V and 4 bases from J, the junction kept 6 bases outside the gene matches. The CDR3 contains 15 residues. In germline, CDR1 is MNHEY, CDR2 SMNVEV (reference sequence). In DNA form, the CDR3 reads TGTGCCAGCAGGAAACCGGGACAGGGGAATCAGCCCCAGCATTTT. Protein: CASRKPGQGNQPQHF.

The chain combines TRBV19 with TRBJ2-1; 10 bases match TRBD2. This CDR3 spans 15 amino acids. The germline gives CDR1 LNHDA, CDR2 SQIVND (reference sequence). Trimming took 2 bases from V and 9 from J; bases not matched to a gene: 7. CDR3 in amino acids: CASSILAGESGEQFF. The CDR3 DNA reads as TGTGCCAGTAGTATACTAGCGGGAGAGTCGGGTGAGCAGTTCTTC. The full variable domain, completed using reference TRBV19 and TRBJ2-1, is DGGITQSPKYLFRKEGQNVTLSCEQNLNHDAMYWYRQDPGQGLRLIYYSQIVNDFQKGDIAEGYSVSREKKESFPLTVTSAQKNPTAFYLCASSILAGESGEQFFGPGTRLTVL.

V gene TRBV7-2 combines with J gene TRBJ1-6; 8 nucleotides align to TRBD1. The CDR3 is 15 amino acids. V shed 5 bases, J shed 5 bases, and the junction held 5 bases outside the gene matches. The germline CDR1 and CDR2 sequences are SGHTA and FQGNSA. CDR3 in DNA: TGTGCCAGCAGCACCACAGGGGGTAATAATTCACCCCTCCACTTT. Amino acid sequence: CASSTTGGNNSPLHF.

The V call is TRBV5-4, the J call TRBJ2-2, with D possibly TRBD1 on 5 matching bases. This CDR3 contains 16 residues. Trimming took off 3 bases at V and 1 base at J, with 13 bases between the two ends. The germline V gene encodes CDR1 SGHNT and CDR2 YYREEE (reference sequence). CDR3 in DNA: TGTGCCAGCAGCTGGGCCCCCCAGGGGAACACCGGGGAGCTGTTTTTT. Translating it yields CASSWAPQGNTGELFF. Full variable domain (rest looked up from reference TRBV5-4 and TRBJ2-2): ETGVTQSPTHLIKTRGQQVTLRCSSQSGHNTVSWYQQALGQGPQFIFQYYREEENGRGNFPPRFSGLQFPNYSSELNVNALELDDSALYLCASSWAPQGNTGELFFGEGSRLTVL.

The rearrangement links TRBV4-1 to TRBJ2-7; D is perhaps TRBD1 (5 bases). This CDR3 contains 18 residues. Germline loops: CDR1 MGHRA, CDR2 YSYEKL. V dropped 2 bases and J dropped 5 bases, with 25 bases sitting between them. CDR3 DNA: TGCGCCAGCAGCCAATTTCTACCGCGCCAGGGAAGTACCCACGAGCAGTACTTC. Translated, it gives CASSQFLPRQGSTHEQYF.

The chain employs TRBV4-1 and TRBJ2-1; no reliable D call. CDR3 length: 15 amino acids. The V gene lost 1 base and the J gene lost 2 bases, with 9 bases spanning the gap. In germline, CDR1 is MGHRA, CDR2 YSYEKL. The CDR3 here is CASSQGFTAYNEQFF. The DNA for the CDR3 is TGCGCCAGCAGCCAAGGGTTCACGGCCTACAATGAGCAGTTCTTC.

The table lists this clone with a count of one. The chain recombines TRBV4-3 with TRBJ2-5, with no clear D. Germline assignment: CDR1 LGHNA and CDR2 YSLEER. V was clipped by 3 bases and J by 1 base, with 6 bases between them. This CDR3 is 13 amino acids long. For the CDR3, the DNA is TGCGCCAGCAGCCACCGGGTCCAAGAGACCCAGTACTTC. Protein sequence: CASSHRVQETQYF.

V and J are TRBV7-9 and TRBJ1-6; D might be TRBD1 (5 bases). The length of the CDR3 is 13 residues. CDR1 is SEHNR and CDR2 is FQNEAQ in the germline V gene (reference sequence). Trimming left V 5 bases short and J 9 bases short, with 11 bases between. The DNA of the CDR3 is TGTGCCAGCAGCCCACGTAGGGGTTCACCCCTCCACTTT. Translating it yields CASSPRRGSPLHF.

The rearrangement uses TRBV28 and TRBJ1-2; 9 nucleotides agree with TRBD1. CDR1 and CDR2 from the germline V gene are MDHEN and SYDVKM. This CDR3 contains 14 residues. The trim removed 2 bases at V and 8 bases at J, leaving 6 bases unmatched. The CDR3 sequence: CASSLPTGGWGYTF. CDR3 in DNA: TGTGCCAGCAGTTTACCCACAGGGGGCTGGGGCTACACCTTC.

A note on this clone: The same CDR3 can be traced to other DNA sequences in this sample. CDR3 sequence: CASSRVENEQFF. CDR3 DNA: TGTGCCAGTAGTCGCGTGGAGAATGAGCAGTTCTTC. V gene TRBV19 combines with J gene TRBJ2-1; D is uncertain. The CDR3 consists of 12 residues. V was pared by 5 bases and J by 7 bases, with 9 bases between. CDR1 and CDR2 from the germline V gene are LNHDA and SQIVND (reference sequence).

The rearrangement joins TRBV4-2 to TRBJ2-2; D is possibly TRBD2 (5 bases). This CDR3 is built from 17 residues. Germline V gene sequence: CDR1 LGHNA, CDR2 YNFKEQ. Trimming took off 0 bases at V and 4 bases at J, with 15 bases between the two ends. This chain's CDR3 is CASSQDSGVWGTGELFF. In DNA form, the CDR3 reads TGTGCCAGCAGCCAAGACTCCGGGGTTTGGGGCACCGGGGAGCTGTTTTTT.

CDR3 sequence reads: CAWSSLKNRASGEAFF. CDR3 sequence (DNA): TGTGCCTGGAGTTCGCTCAAGAACCGGGCCTCAGGGGAAGCTTTCTTT. This chain links TRBV30 with TRBJ1-1, with D possibly TRBD1 on 5 matching bases. The CDR3 is 16 residues long. The V gene's germline CDR1 is GTSNPN and CDR2 SVGIG (reference sequence). The V end lost 2 bases, the J end lost 8 bases, and 24 bases lay between the germline ends.

This chain links TRBV2 with TRBJ1-1; tentative D call: TRBD1 (6 bases). The V gene lost 5 bases and the J gene lost 4 bases, with 14 bases spanning the gap. The CDR3 totals 14 residues. The germline V gene encodes CDR1 SNHLY and CDR2 FYNNEI. Written as DNA, the CDR3 is TGTGCCAGCAGTTCGGACAGAGGGTTCACTGAAGCTTTCTTT. Residues: CASSSDRGFTEAFF.

J is TRBJ1-2 and V is TRBV7-9; no definite D call. The CDR3 sequence is 15 residues long. Germline CDR1 and CDR2: SEHNR and FQNEAQ (reference sequence). V was cut by 5 bases and J by 0 bases, with 13 bases left in between. The CDR3 reads CASSRAGPTNYGYTF. CDR3 in DNA: TGTGCCAGCAGCCGAGCGGGCCCGACTAACTATGGCTACACCTTC.